This T cell receptor (beta chain) emerged from a study of OX40 agonist ivuxolimab in advanced cancers. Sequencing used immunoSEQ multiplex PCR; TCRdb keeps in-frame clones, though not all of them. The sample lists about 60,000 clones; about 87% were seen once. The CDR3 spans 10 residues. Germline loops: CDR1 DFQATT, CDR2 SNEGSKA (reference sequence). V was trimmed by 1 base and J by 8 bases, leaving 5 bases between them. The chain uses TRBV20-1 and TRBJ1-2; D is undetermined. The material was CD4+ or CD8+ T cells sorted from blood, obtained in a trial of the OX40 agonist ivuxolimab. The sequence was obtained from an adult with an advanced solid tumor such as melanoma, head and neck, liver or kidney cancer. The CDR3 loop reads CSARGRGYTF. The CDR3 DNA sequence: TGCAGTGCTAGAGGTCGCGGCTACACCTTC.